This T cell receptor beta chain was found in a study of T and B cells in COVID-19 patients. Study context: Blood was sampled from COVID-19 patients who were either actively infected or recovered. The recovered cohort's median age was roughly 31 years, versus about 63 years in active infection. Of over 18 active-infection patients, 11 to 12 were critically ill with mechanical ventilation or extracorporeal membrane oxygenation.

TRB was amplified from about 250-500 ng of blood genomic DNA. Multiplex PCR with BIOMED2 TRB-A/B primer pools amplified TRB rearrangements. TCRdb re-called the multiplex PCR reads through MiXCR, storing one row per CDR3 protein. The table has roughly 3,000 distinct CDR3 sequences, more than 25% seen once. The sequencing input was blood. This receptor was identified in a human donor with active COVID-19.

The CDR3 DNA is TGCGCCAGCAGCTTGGCTGGGGCGAGGGCGGAGACCCAGTACTTC. Residues: CASSLAGARAETQYF. The rearrangement links TRBV5-1 to TRBJ2-5, with D perhaps assigned TRBD1 or TRBD2 (5 bases each). V was shortened by 0 bases and J by 5 bases, with 14 bases between the two germline ends. Germline CDR1 reads SGHRS; CDR2 reads YFSETQ. The CDR3 runs 15 residues.